Each of the 21 T cell receptor beta chains below was sequenced from the same sample in a study of blood T cell repertoires in COVID-19. The assay was immunoSEQ multiplex PCR, and TCRdb's table has in-frame clones only and misses some. The table records 150,000 to 200,000 clones, 85% to 90% of them present only once. Sequenced: peripheral blood. Receptor source: a man aged 45-65 years with active or convalescent COVID-19.

The rearrangement joins TRBV16 to TRBJ1-2; 7 bases agree with TRBD1. Germline CDR1 KGHSY, CDR2 FQNENV. This CDR3 comprises 14 residues. The ends lost 4 bases at V and 3 bases at J; junction bases unmatched: 5. CDR3 sequence reads: CASSLVQGYYGYTF. The CDR3 DNA reads TGTGCCAGCAGCCTTGTACAGGGGTACTATGGCTACACCTTC.

This clone was observed once. The chain uses TRBV25-1 and TRBJ1-4; unclear D gene. There are 14 residues in the CDR3. V shed 5 bases and J shed 4 bases, with 11 bases lying between them. Germline V lookup: CDR1 MGHDK, CDR2 SYGVNS. CDR3 sequence reads: CASSHPGFNEKLFF. CDR3 nucleotide sequence: TGTGCCAGCAGTCACCCGGGATTTAATGAAAAACTGTTTTTT.

The chain uses TRBV7-3 and TRBJ2-7, with 10 bases that match TRBD2. Looked up from germline, CDR1 is SGHTA and CDR2 is FQGTGA. The CDR3 has 16 residues. The CDR3 loop reads CSTMGKLAGVWYEQYF. The DNA for the CDR3 is TGTTCCACCATGGGCAAGCTAGCGGGAGTTTGGTACGAGCAGTACTTC.

This chain connects TRBV28 to TRBJ1-5; maybe TRBD1 (5 bases). Germline assignment: CDR1 MDHEN and CDR2 SYDVKM. The CDR3 covers 15 residues. V lost 5 bases to trimming and J lost 2 bases, with 13 bases between them. CDR3 nucleotide sequence: TGTGCCAGCAGTCCCAGTGGCAGGGGCAATCAGCCCCAGCATTTT. Its translation: CASSPSGRGNQPQHF.

This clone has only one observation. This rearrangement joins TRBV3-1 (or the pseudogene TRBV3-2) to TRBJ2-1, with D hard to call. Trimming took 1 base from V and 0 from J, leaving 7 bases between them. The CDR3 is 15 residues long. The germline V gene has CDR1 LGHDT and CDR2 YNNKEL (reference sequence). CDR3 nucleotide sequence: TGTGCCAGCAGCCAAGGGCGGAGCTCCTACAATGAGCAGTTCTTC. Its protein product is CASSQGRSSYNEQFF.

The sample holds one count of this clone. The chain is built from TRBV3-1 (or the pseudogene TRBV3-2) and TRBJ2-5, with 10 bases fitting TRBD2. Germline CDR1 and CDR2: LGHDT and YNNKEL (reference sequence). Germline trimming cut 0 bases from V and 2 bases from J; bases unmatched to any gene: 12. This CDR3 is built from 19 residues. The CDR3 DNA sequence: TGTGCCAGCAGCCAAGATTCCCCAACAGCAGCGGGGGGGCAAGAGACCCAGTACTTC. Its translation is CASSQDSPTAAGGQETQYF.

In its sample, this clone was seen once. The chain has TRBV18 and TRBJ2-5, with D perhaps TRBD2 (6 bases). Germline V gives CDR1 KGHSH, CDR2 LQKENI. The length of the CDR3 is 13 residues. The V gene lost 2 bases and the J gene lost 3 bases, with 7 bases spanning the gap. Written as DNA, the CDR3 is TGTGCCAGCTCACCAGGGGAGGAAGAGACCCAGTACTTC. This translates into CASSPGEEETQYF.

The V gene is TRBV24-1, the J gene TRBJ1-5; the D gene is possibly TRBD1 (5 bases). CDR3 length equals 15 residues. Germline CDR1 is KGHDR and CDR2 is SFDVKD. Trimming removed 10 bases at V and 0 bases at J, with 15 bases between. The CDR3 reads CATSGGGYSNQPQHF. CDR3 nucleotide sequence: TGTGCCACATCCGGGGGGGGTTATAGCAATCAGCCCCAGCATTTT.

The chain uses TRBV10-3 and TRBJ1-1; D is unclear. The CDR3 covers 12 residues. Trimming took 1 base from V and 8 from J, leaving 8 bases between them. Per the germline V gene, CDR1 is ENHRY and CDR2 is SYGVKD. CDR3 in DNA: TGTGCCATCAGTGAGTACGCCGGGGAAGCTTTCTTT. Translating gives CAISEYAGEAFF.

This clone showed up just once. This sequence joins TRBV27 and TRBJ1-6; D not certain. Deletions cut 5 bases from V and 6 bases from J, with 17 bases between. CDR1 is MNHEY, CDR2 SMNVEV, per germline (reference sequence). The CDR3 sequence is 16 residues long. The CDR3 DNA is TGTGCCAGCAGTCCCGGGCGGGCAGGCGTTAATTCACCCCTCCACTTT. This codes for CASSPGRAGVNSPLHF.

The chain joins TRBV4-3 to TRBJ2-6; tentative D call: TRBD1 (7 bases). From germline, CDR1 is LGHNA and CDR2 YSLEER. The CDR3 is 18 residues long. V lost 2 bases and J 4 bases, leaving 18 bases between the germline ends. In DNA form, the CDR3 reads TGCGCCAGCAGCCAATTCGGGACAGCCGCGGGGGGGGCCAACGTCCTGACTTTC. Translation gives CASSQFGTAAGGANVLTF.

Written as DNA, the CDR3 is TGTGCCACCAGCAGAGTCGGGAGTACCTACAATGAGCAGTTCTTC. Its protein is CATSRVGSTYNEQFF. V is TRBV15 and J is TRBJ2-1, with D possibly being TRBD2 (6 bases). V lost 1 base to trimming and J lost 2 bases, with 9 bases between them. The length of the CDR3 is 15 residues. Germline CDR1 LNHNV, CDR2 YYDKDF (reference sequence).

This clone appeared a few times. The chain has TRBV5-1 and TRBJ2-1; maybe TRBD2 (5 bases). Trimming shortened V by 1 base and J by 3 bases, and 8 bases separated the two germline ends. The germline CDR1 and CDR2 sequences are SGHRS and YFSETQ. The CDR3 has 14 residues. The chain's CDR3 is CASSLSGNYNEQFF. In DNA form, the CDR3 reads TGCGCCAGCAGCTTGAGCGGAAACTACAATGAGCAGTTCTTC.

The chain links TRBV11-2 to TRBJ1-6; D not certain. Between the trimmed V and J ends, which lost 0 bases and 7 bases, there was a span of 7 bases. CDR3 length equals 14 residues. Per germline, CDR1 SGHAT and CDR2 FQNNGV. CDR3 bases: TGTGCCAGCAGCTTAGAGTTACAGAATTCACCCCTCCACTTT. Amino acid sequence: CASSLELQNSPLHF.

The rearrangement links TRBV15 to TRBJ1-1; 7 bases match TRBD1. The ends lost 0 bases at V and 10 bases at J; junction bases unmatched: 8. The CDR3 covers 14 residues. Per the germline V gene, CDR1 is LNHNV and CDR2 is YYDKDF (reference sequence). The CDR3 DNA sequence: TGTGCCACCAGCAGAGATCGGGAGGGGGCAATAGCTTTCTTT. Translation: CATSRDREGAIAFF.

V is TRBV7-9 and J is TRBJ2-5, with D maybe TRBD1 (5 bases). V lost 5 bases and J lost 0, with 13 bases in between. Germline lookup yields CDR1 SEHNR and CDR2 FQNEAQ (reference sequence). The CDR3 totals 15 residues. The CDR3 spells CASSLSRQNQETQYF. The CDR3 DNA is TGTGCCAGCAGCCTTTCCCGACAGAACCAAGAGACCCAGTACTTC.

This chain's CDR3 is CASSFQQAGELFF. The DNA for the CDR3 is TGTGCCAGCAGCTTCCAACAGGCCGGGGAGCTGTTTTTT. V is TRBV7-9 and J is TRBJ2-2; perhaps TRBD1 as D (5 bases). Between the trimmed V and J ends, which lost 3 bases and 6 bases, there was a span of 8 bases. Germline V gene sequence: CDR1 SEHNR, CDR2 FQNEAQ (reference sequence). This CDR3 region has 13 residues.

A single count supports this clone. The chain uses TRBV5-1 and TRBJ2-5; TRBD1 might be the D (7 bases). Trimming took off 0 bases at V and 5 bases at J, with 20 bases between the two ends. Germline CDR1 is SGHRS and CDR2 is YFSETQ. CDR3 length equals 17 residues. Here the CDR3 reads CASSLEGASDGAETQYF. The CDR3 DNA is TGCGCCAGCAGCTTGGAGGGGGCTAGCGATGGTGCTGAGACCCAGTACTTC.

This chain connects TRBV3-1 (or the pseudogene TRBV3-2) to TRBJ2-5; D may be TRBD2 (6 bases). V was shortened by 1 base and J by 5 bases, with 14 bases between the two germline ends. Germline loops: CDR1 LGHDT, CDR2 YNNKEL (reference sequence). The CDR3 runs 15 residues. For the CDR3, the DNA is TGTGCCAGCAGCCAAGCCGGGTACAGCGGGGAGACCCAGTACTTC. Its translation is CASSQAGYSGETQYF.

This clone appeared once. This chain uses TRBV4-2 with TRBJ1-2; 11 nucleotides line up with TRBD1. J was trimmed by 4 bases and V by 1 base; bases with no gene match: 2. The CDR3 runs to 15 residues. The V gene's germline CDR1 is LGHNA and CDR2 YNFKEQ. The chain's CDR3 is CASSQAGTGGYGYTF. In DNA form, the CDR3 reads TGTGCCAGCAGCCAAGCCGGGACAGGGGGCTATGGCTACACCTTC.

This chain connects TRBV4-1 to TRBJ2-2, with D perhaps matching TRBD2 (6 bases). Germline CDR1 MGHRA, CDR2 YSYEKL. The ends were cut back, 5 bases at V and 4 bases at J, with 14 bases in the middle. This CDR3 has 15 residues. The CDR3 bases are TGCGCCAGCAGCTCTAGGGGAGGCGGCACCGGGGAGCTGTTTTTT. It translates to CASSSRGGGTGELFF.